This T cell receptor (beta chain) was profiled in a study of CD8+CD57+ T cells in acquired aplastic anemia. About the research overall: Sorted cells (CD4+ and CD8+) yielded DNA amounts that averaged approximately 2.9 ug.

Investigators profiled TCR beta VDJ and CDR3 from genomic DNA template. TCRdb fed the reads into MiXCR, producing one record per CDR3 protein. The data show about 98,000 distinct CDR3 sequences, with 65% to 70% seen just once and 65% held by the top ten. This clonotype was recorded many times. Its target is not known. All sequencing subjects had displayed CD8+CD57+ cell expansion on flow cytometry. Study-level points and caveats: Patients and controls turned out to have some 30 CD8+ CDR3 sequences in common.

The CDR3 spans 14 residues. The V and J ends lost 0 bases and 4 bases respectively, with 11 bases between them. Germline V gene data show CDR1 as SGHRS and CDR2 as YFSETQ. The receptor comes from a human donor with aplastic anemia. The gene calls are TRBV5-1 and TRBJ2-7; TRBD1 might be the D (6 bases). The specimen was sorted CD4+, CD8+, or CD8+CD57+ T cells (not recorded which) from PBMCs. In nucleotides, the CDR3 is TGCGCCAGCAGCTTGGGAACAGGGCCGTACGAGCAGTACTTC. Translation: CASSLGTGPYEQYF.